This TCR beta chain was sequenced during a study of control samples from healthy donors and cancer patients. The CDR3 length is 17 residues. V was clipped by 2 bases and J by 0 bases; unmatched bases: 8. CDR1 and CDR2 from the germline V gene are SGHRS and YFSETQ. Sequencing used immunoSEQ multiplex PCR; TCRdb keeps in-frame clones, though not all of them. Of over 100,000 clones in the sample, about 92% were seen once. The sequenced sample was blood. The source is a woman aged 45-65 years in good health. The chain joins TRBV5-1 to TRBJ1-2; 9 bases are a match to TRBD1. The CDR3, as DNA: TGCGCCAGCAGCTTCGCCGGGACAGGGAATTCTAACTATGGCTACACCTTC. Residues: CASSFAGTGNSNYGYTF.